These T cell receptor beta chains were read from a single sample in a study of spatial heterogeneity in lung cancer. TCRdb called the 5' RACE reads again in MiXCR, with one record for every CDR3 protein. The sample includes fewer than 45,000 distinct CDR3 sequences, under 8% of them seen just once. Sequenced material: PBMCs, taken at surgery. Source of these receptors: a female donor with early-stage non-small cell lung cancer. Both conserved end residues are part of each CDR3. D genes are given only for firm matches. A row's size may be missing; if present it is once, few, many or a size class.

CDR3 DNA: TGCAGCGTTGATGTGGGGGCTATGAATACGCAGTATTTT
CDR3 protein: CSVDVGAMNTQYF
V gene: TRBV29-1
CDR3 length: 13
D gene: .
J gene: TRBJ2-3
clone size: few

CDR3 DNA: TGTGCTAGTGGTTTACCGACAGGGATTTACAATGAGCAGTTCTTC
CDR3 protein: CASGLPTGIYNEQFF
V gene: TRBV12-5
CDR3 length: 15
D gene: TRBD1
J gene: TRBJ2-1
clone size: .

CDR3 DNA: TGTGCCACCGAAGGTCTGGAAGGACCCTACGAGCAGTACTTC
CDR3 protein: CATEGLEGPYEQYF
V gene: TRBV10-3
CDR3 length: 14
D gene: .
J gene: TRBJ2-7
clone size: few

CDR3 DNA: TGTGCCAGCTCAAGTCAGGGTAGCGGGAGAGGTGGGAATGAGCAGTTCTTC
CDR3 protein: CASSSQGSGRGGNEQFF
V gene: TRBV5-4
CDR3 length: 17
D gene: TRBD2
J gene: TRBJ2-1
clone size: many

CDR3 DNA: TGTGCCAGCAGCTTAGACGCGGTCAACAATGAGCAGTTCTTC
CDR3 protein: CASSLDAVNNEQFF
V gene: TRBV7-6
CDR3 length: 14
D gene: .
J gene: TRBJ2-1
clone size: many

CDR3 DNA: TGTGCCAGCAGTTACTCTAGAACAGCCTACGAGCAGTACTTC
CDR3 protein: CASSYSRTAYEQYF
V gene: TRBV6-5
CDR3 length: 14
D gene: .
J gene: TRBJ2-7
clone size: many

CDR3 DNA: TGTGCCAGCAGCCCCATACTAGGGGTAACTGGAAACACCATATATTTT
CDR3 protein: CASSPILGVTGNTIYF
V gene: TRBV7-9
CDR3 length: 16
D gene: .
J gene: TRBJ1-3
clone size: .

CDR3 DNA: TGCAGTGCCTCACAGGGGGGGGATACCACTGAAGCTTTCTTT
CDR3 protein: CSASQGGDTTEAFF
V gene: TRBV20-1
CDR3 length: 14
D gene: TRBD1
J gene: TRBJ1-1
clone size: many

CDR3 DNA: TGTGCCAGCAGCACCCGAGACAGGGCCACCGGGGAGCTGTTTTTT
CDR3 protein: CASSTRDRATGELFF
V gene: TRBV11-2
CDR3 length: 15
D gene: TRBD1
J gene: TRBJ2-2
clone size: .

CDR3 DNA: TGTGCCAGCAGCTTTGGACTCCCCCCAGATACGCAGTATTTT
CDR3 protein: CASSFGLPPDTQYF
V gene: TRBV11-2
CDR3 length: 14
D gene: .
J gene: TRBJ2-3
clone size: .

CDR3 DNA: TGCGCCAGCAGCCACCCGGGACAGCATACCAGCGGCTACACCTTC
CDR3 protein: CASSHPGQHTSGYTF
V gene: TRBV4-1
CDR3 length: 15
D gene: TRBD1
J gene: TRBJ1-2
clone size: few

CDR3 DNA: TGCAGTGCTAGTACCGGGACCGAGCCCCAGCATTTT
CDR3 protein: CSASTGTEPQHF
V gene: TRBV20-1
CDR3 length: 12
D gene: .
J gene: TRBJ1-5
clone size: many

CDR3 DNA: TGTGCCAGCTCACGCGGACTAGCGGGGGTCACCTACAATGAGCAGTTCTTC
CDR3 protein: CASSRGLAGVTYNEQFF
V gene: TRBV18
CDR3 length: 17
D gene: TRBD2
J gene: TRBJ2-1
clone size: many

CDR3 DNA: TGTGCCAGCTCACCACAGGTTTCCTACAATGAGCAGTTCTTC
CDR3 protein: CASSPQVSYNEQFF
V gene: TRBV18
CDR3 length: 14
D gene: .
J gene: TRBJ2-1
clone size: many

CDR3 DNA: TGTGCCAGCAATGGCGTGAACTCTGGGGCCAACGTCCTGACTTTC
CDR3 protein: CASNGVNSGANVLTF
V gene: TRBV6-2/TRBV6-3
CDR3 length: 15
D gene: .
J gene: TRBJ2-6
clone size: many

CDR3 DNA: TGTGCCAGCAGTCAAGACAGGGGCAGCGACTATGGCTACACCTTC
CDR3 protein: CASSQDRGSDYGYTF
V gene: TRBV6-5
CDR3 length: 15
D gene: TRBD1
J gene: TRBJ1-2
clone size: many

CDR3 DNA: TGTGCCAGCAGCGTAGAGGGACTAGAAGAGACCCAGTACTTC
CDR3 protein: CASSVEGLEETQYF
V gene: TRBV9
CDR3 length: 14
D gene: TRBD2
J gene: TRBJ2-5
clone size: many